The 15 T cell receptor beta chains reported below all come from one sample, sequenced in a study of T cells in narcolepsy. Method: immunoSEQ multiplex PCR; TCRdb's copy keeps in-frame clones and lacks some. The repertoire has some 25,000 clones, more than 80% of them found once; the top ten carry roughly 1.3%. The source material was CD45RA- memory CD4+ T cells from PBMCs. The receptors were gathered from a human donor with narcolepsy.

This clone was seen more than once but under ten times. The chain employs TRBV2 and TRBJ2-2; a weak D match, TRBD1 (7 bases). Germline values: CDR1 SNHLY, CDR2 FYNNEI. The CDR3 spans 15 residues. V shed 7 bases and J shed 7 bases, with 19 bases lying between them. CDR3 DNA: TGTGCCAGCAAGGGAGGCCAGGGGGTTAGCGGGGAGCTGTTTTTT. This gives the protein CASKGGQGVSGELFF.

A few counts support this clone. The chain carries TRBV4-2 and TRBJ1-5, with D perhaps matching TRBD1 (5 bases). CDR1 and CDR2 from the germline V gene are LGHNA and YNFKEQ. This CDR3 is 17 amino acids long. Trimming pared 4 bases from V and 4 bases from J, leaving 20 bases between. This chain's CDR3 is CASSPGVGGNRNQPQHF. The CDR3 nucleotides read TGTGCCAGCAGCCCCGGGGTGGGGGGAAATAGGAATCAGCCCCAGCATTTT.

The J gene is TRBJ2-7, the V gene TRBV25-1, with TRBD1 matching over 9 bases. The CDR3 contains 14 residues. V dropped 6 bases and J dropped 2; count of bases not matched to a gene: 5. CDR1 is MGHDK and CDR2 is SYGVNS in the germline V gene. The CDR3 sequence is CASSPGTGTYEQYF. As DNA, the CDR3 is TGTGCCAGCAGCCCCGGGACAGGGACCTACGAGCAGTACTTC.

The chain carries TRBV27 and TRBJ1-3; a possible D gene is TRBD1 (6 bases). CDR3 length: 14 amino acids. In germline, CDR1 is MNHEY, CDR2 SMNVEV (reference sequence). V lost 6 bases and J lost 4, with 13 bases in between. The CDR3 is CASSLQGKGNTIYF. For the CDR3, the DNA is TGTGCCAGCAGCCTCCAGGGGAAAGGAAACACCATATATTTT.

For the CDR3, the DNA is TGTGCCAGCAGCCGGTCTAGTGGACAGGGTGACGAAAAACTGTTTTTT. Protein product: CASSRSSGQGDEKLFF. This sequence joins TRBV14 and TRBJ1-4, with TRBD1 matching 8 bases. V lost 4 bases, J lost 8 bases, and 12 bases stayed unmatched. Per germline, CDR1 SGHDN and CDR2 FVKESK. The CDR3 spans 16 residues.

The chain carries TRBV15 and TRBJ2-6; D is undetermined. This CDR3 contains 15 residues. The germline gives CDR1 LNHNV, CDR2 YYDKDF (reference sequence). V lost 1 base, J lost 2 bases, and 6 bases lay in between. CDR3 nucleotide sequence: TGTGCCACCAGCAGAGCTCAGGCTGGGGCCAACGTCCTGACTTTC. Translated: CATSRAQAGANVLTF.

The V call is TRBV28, the J call TRBJ1-2; 9 bases agree with TRBD1. Germline lookup yields CDR1 MDHEN and CDR2 SYDVKM. CDR3 size: 15 residues. V shed 5 bases, J shed 6 bases, and the junction held 10 bases outside the gene matches. The DNA for the CDR3 is TGTGCCAGCAGTCCGTTCTTACGGACAGGGGATGGCTACACCTTC. Its translation: CASSPFLRTGDGYTF.

V gene TRBV7-9 combines with J gene TRBJ2-5; D gene ambiguous. The CDR3 runs 14 residues. The ends were cut back, 1 base at V and 3 bases at J, with 9 bases in the middle. Germline V gene data show CDR1 as SEHNR and CDR2 as FQNEAQ (reference sequence). The CDR3 DNA follows: TGTGCCAGCAGCTTAGGACGAGCGAAAGAGACCCAGTACTTC. Protein: CASSLGRAKETQYF.

V and J are TRBV5-1 and TRBJ1-4, with 7 bases identical to TRBD1. Per germline, CDR1 SGHRS and CDR2 YFSETQ. V shed 4 bases and J 6 bases; nucleotides not matched to a gene: 6. The CDR3 length is 14 residues. The CDR3 sequence: CASSPGQDYEKLFF. DNA for the CDR3: TGCGCCAGCAGCCCCGGACAGGACTATGAAAAACTGTTTTTT.

J is TRBJ2-2 and V is TRBV5-6; 8 bases fit TRBD2. CDR3 size: 16 residues. After removal of 3 bases from V and 6 bases from J, the junction contained 10 bases not matched to a gene. CDR1 is SGHDT, CDR2 YYEEEE, per germline. CDR3 residues: CASSSPGLEAAGELFF. DNA for the CDR3: TGTGCCAGCAGCTCTCCGGGACTAGAAGCCGCCGGGGAGCTGTTTTTT.

The count of this clone is one. This chain links TRBV5-6 with TRBJ2-7; 7 bases map to TRBD1. Per the germline V gene, CDR1 is SGHDT and CDR2 is YYEEEE. The junction had 0 bases not matched to a gene; V was cut back by 3 bases and J by 0 bases. CDR3 length equals 13 residues. In DNA form, the CDR3 reads TGTGCCAGCAGCTGGGACAGCTCCTACGAGCAGTACTTC. It translates to CASSWDSSYEQYF.

This chain connects TRBV5-1 to TRBJ2-7, with TRBD1 matching over 11 bases. CDR1 SGHRS and CDR2 YFSETQ come from the germline V gene. The CDR3 has 14 residues. Trimming took 3 bases from V and 4 from J; bases not matched to a gene: 3. CDR3 nucleotide sequence: TGCGCCAGCAGCTGGGACAGGGGGGGATACGAGCAGTACTTC. This codes for CASSWDRGGYEQYF. The full variable domain, in which reference TRBV5-1 and TRBJ2-7 provide the parts outside the CDR3, is KAGVTQTPRYLIKTRGQQVTLSCSPISGHRSVSWYQQTPGQGLQFLFEYFSETQRNKGNFPGRFSGRQFSNSRSEMNVSTLELGDSALYLCASSWDRGGYEQYFGPGTRLTVT.

The V gene is TRBV5-1, the J gene TRBJ2-5, with 8 positions matching TRBD2. The J call may be wrong; the DNA end is better matched by TRBJ2-7. CDR3 length: 15 amino acids. Germline V gene sequence: CDR1 SGHRS, CDR2 YFSETQ. CDR3: CASSLSLAGNYEQYF. In DNA form, the CDR3 reads TGCGCCAGCAGCTTAAGTTTAGCGGGAAACTACGAGCAGTACTTC.

The chain recombines TRBV15 with TRBJ2-1; 7 bases are a match to TRBD2. The V gene end was trimmed by 6 bases and the J gene end by 0 bases; junction bases not matched to a gene: 5. The CDR3 contains 15 residues. CDR1 and CDR2 (germline): LNHNV, YYDKDF (reference sequence). The CDR3 spells CATSPRGSSYNEQFF. In nucleotides, the CDR3 is TGTGCCACCAGTCCGCGGGGGAGCTCCTACAATGAGCAGTTCTTC.

The rearrangement links TRBV7-2 to TRBJ2-3; D is perhaps TRBD2 (6 bases). In germline, CDR1 is SGHTA, CDR2 FQGNSA. The CDR3 runs to 16 residues. V was cut by 1 base and J by 1 base, with 12 bases left in between. For the CDR3, the DNA is TGTGCCAGCAGCTTAGTTTTGGGCGGGGGCACAGATACGCAGTATTTT. Translating gives CASSLVLGGGTDTQYF.